The next 16 T cell receptor beta chains were all read from a single sample in a study of cytomegalovirus exposure and HLA in healthy donors. PCR involved 60 Vbeta and 13 Jbeta primers. The repertoire was sequenced with immunoSEQ multiplex PCR; TCRdb's copy has only in-frame clones and lacks some. Among 140,000 to 150,000 clones listed, roughly 88% were seen once. Sequencing was done on a sample of PBMCs. Every receptor here comes from a woman between 40 and 50 years old in good health and CMV-seronegative.

This sequence joins TRBV21-1 and TRBJ2-2; the DNA was not used to check the table's D call, TRBD1. TRBV21-1 is listed as a pseudogene. The CDR3 is made up of 18 amino acids. The CDR3: CASSIPITGTERAGELFF. In DNA, the CDR3 is TGTGCCAGCAGCATCCCTATAACCGGGACAGAGAGGGCCGGGGAGCTGTTTTTT.

The chain couples TRBV5-1 to TRBJ1-1; D is possibly TRBD1 (6 bases). The V gene lost 4 bases and the J gene lost 2 bases, with 18 bases spanning the gap. The CDR3 totals 16 residues. Germline values: CDR1 SGHRS, CDR2 YFSETQ. The chain's CDR3 is CASSHTRQGLNTEAFF. CDR3 nucleotide sequence: TGCGCCAGCAGCCACACCAGGCAGGGGCTCAACACTGAAGCTTTCTTT.

The chain recombines TRBV21-1 with TRBJ1-1; the D call TRBD1 from the table was never checked on the DNA. TRBV21-1 is designated a pseudogene. The CDR3 consists of 14 residues. The CDR3 loop is CASSNHQGVTEAFF. The CDR3 coding sequence is TGTGCCAGCAGCAACCACCAAGGGGTTACTGAAGCTTTCTTT.

This rearrangement joins TRBV18 to TRBJ2-3, with 9 bases identical to TRBD1. J gave up 1 base and V 3 bases, and 5 bases lay outside the gene matches. CDR1 and CDR2 from the germline V gene are KGHSH and LQKENI. CDR3 length equals 16 residues. The CDR3 DNA is TGTGCCAGCTCACCCCGGGACAGGGCACGCACAGATACGCAGTATTTT. This gives the protein CASSPRDRARTDTQYF.

V and J are TRBV6-5 and TRBJ2-7; 8 nucleotides line up with TRBD2. Germline CDR1 is MNHEY and CDR2 is SVGAGI. J gave up 6 bases and V 4 bases, and 8 bases lay outside the gene matches. This CDR3 has 14 residues. The CDR3 region is CASSSSGRAGEQYF. The CDR3 DNA reads TGTGCCAGCAGTTCCAGCGGGAGAGCGGGCGAGCAGTACTTC.

This chain uses TRBV30 with TRBJ2-1; a weak D match, TRBD2 (5 bases). With 0 bases removed from V and 8 bases from J, the gap between germline ends came to 8 bases. The CDR3 runs to 12 residues. CDR1 GTSNPN and CDR2 SVGIG come from the germline V gene (reference sequence). The chain's CDR3 is CAWSVLGDEQFF. The CDR3 DNA follows: TGTGCCTGGAGTGTACTAGGCGATGAGCAGTTCTTC.

The V gene is TRBV7-8, the J gene TRBJ2-1, with D possibly matching TRBD2 (5 bases). This CDR3 region has 16 residues. CDR1 is SGHVS and CDR2 is FQNEAQ in the germline V gene. Trimming left V 1 base short and J 0 bases short, with 10 bases between. CDR3 nucleotide sequence: TGTGCCAGCAGCTTAGTTTCTAGCCCCTCCTACAATGAGCAGTTCTTC. This encodes CASSLVSSPSYNEQFF.

This clone was seen once. The rearrangement joins TRBV7-2 to TRBJ2-3; the match to TRBD2 covers 7 bases. V gave up 5 bases and J gave up 3 bases; unmatched junction bases: 11. CDR1 is SGHTA and CDR2 is FQGNSA in the germline V gene. The CDR3 has 16 residues. The CDR3 region is CASSPKRGGSTDTQYF. The CDR3 DNA follows: TGTGCCAGCAGCCCCAAACGTGGCGGGAGTACAGATACGCAGTATTTT.

This chain uses TRBV5-1 with TRBJ1-6; D is perhaps TRBD1 (6 bases). This CDR3 is built from 14 residues. V dropped 0 bases and J dropped 8 bases, with 9 bases sitting between them. Germline CDR1 and CDR2: SGHRS and YFSETQ. The chain's CDR3 is CASSLVGAYSPLHF. CDR3 DNA sequence: TGCGCCAGCAGCTTGGTGGGGGCTTATTCACCCCTCCACTTT.

The chain uses TRBV18 and TRBJ2-3; 14 bases align to TRBD2. Trimming at V came to 3 bases and at J to 0 bases, leaving 2 bases not matched to a gene. CDR1 is KGHSH and CDR2 is LQKENI in the germline V gene. CDR3 length: 17 residues. The CDR3 sequence is CASSPRLAGGSTDTQYF. CDR3 sequence (DNA): TGTGCCAGCTCACCTCGACTAGCGGGAGGGAGCACAGATACGCAGTATTTT.

V usage is TRBV4-3 and J usage is TRBJ2-1; 10 nucleotides line up with TRBD2. Germline V lookup: CDR1 LGHNA, CDR2 YSLEER. The ends lost 2 bases at V and 2 bases at J; junction bases unmatched: 0. This CDR3 has 15 amino acids. In nucleotides, the CDR3 is TGCGCCAGCAGCCAAACTAGCGGGACCTACAATGAGCAGTTCTTC. As protein: CASSQTSGTYNEQFF.

This chain connects TRBV6-4 to TRBJ1-5; D is undetermined. The CDR3 length is 14 residues. Germline V gene lookup returns CDR1 MRHNA and CDR2 SNTAGT. The V end was cut by 2 bases, the J end by 2 bases, with 7 bases between. The chain's CDR3 is CASSDVGGNQPQHF. The CDR3 DNA follows: TGTGCCAGCAGTGACGTGGGAGGCAATCAGCCCCAGCATTTT.

Concerning this clone: One junction end disagrees with the germline gene, perhaps due to a read error. The genes are TRBV7-9 and TRBJ2-5; D assignment may be TRBD1 or TRBD2 (5 bases each). The CDR3 sequence is 12 residues long. Germline V gene lookup returns CDR1 SEHNR and CDR2 FQNEAQ (reference sequence). The CDR3 region is CSSRTGAETQYF. CDR3 DNA: TGTTCCAGCAGGACTGGGGCAGAGACCCAGTACTTC.

The chain combines TRBV29-1 with TRBJ2-3, with D perhaps TRBD2 (6 bases). Germline V lookup: CDR1 SQVTM, CDR2 ANQGSEA. The CDR3 loop spans 16 amino acids. V lost 0 bases to trimming and J lost 0 bases, with 13 bases between them. The CDR3 protein is CSVEDGPGTSTDTQYF. CDR3 in DNA: TGCAGCGTTGAAGATGGGCCAGGGACTAGCACAGATACGCAGTATTTT.

CDR3 DNA sequence: TGTGCCAGCAGCACAGGTAAGGCCTACGAGCAGTACTTC. Its translation: CASSTGKAYEQYF. The gene calls are TRBV28 and TRBJ2-7; a possible D gene is TRBD1 (5 bases). Trimming shortened V by 6 bases and J by 2 bases, and 11 bases separated the two germline ends. The germline V gene has CDR1 MDHEN and CDR2 SYDVKM. The CDR3 loop spans 13 amino acids. Based on the CDR3 plus reference TRBV28 and TRBJ2-7, the full variable domain is DVKVTQSSRYLVKRTGEKVFLECVQDMDHENMFWYRQDPGLGLRLIYFSYDVKMKEKGDIPEGYSVSREKKERFSLILESASTNQTSMYLCASSTGKAYEQYFGPGTRLTVT.

The gene calls are TRBV11-3 and TRBJ2-7; 10 nucleotides line up with TRBD2. With 3 bases clipped from V and 4 bases from J, the junction kept 6 bases outside the gene matches. The CDR3 contains 15 residues. In germline, CDR1 is SGHNT, CDR2 YENEEA. The CDR3 protein is CASSFGPSGSYEQYF. As DNA, the CDR3 is TGTGCCAGCAGCTTTGGACCTAGCGGGAGTTACGAGCAGTACTTC.